This T cell receptor (beta chain) originates from a study of blood T cell repertoires in COVID-19. Study as a whole: The samples span acute and convalescent COVID-19 from the United States, Italy and Spain. PBMCs, B-cell-depleted T cells, or T cells were the source of the cDNA or gDNA that made up the material.

The CDR3 has 14 residues. CDR1 and CDR2 (germline): SGDLS, YYNGEE. The ends were cut back, 1 base at V and 4 bases at J, with 9 bases in the middle. Per the original methods: It was from reference gene primer amplification that nucleated cell counts were estimated. TCRdb keeps only in-frame clones here, not all; method: immunoSEQ multiplex PCR. V and J calls and clone size are copied from that table; D and trimming were computed from the DNA. The sample consists of 55,000 to 65,000 clones, around 89% of them appearing once. J is TRBJ1-3 and V is TRBV9; D may be TRBD1 (5 bases). This TCR was sampled from an older woman with active COVID-19. The sample taken for sequencing was peripheral blood. CDR3: CASSVSGEGNTIYF. The CDR3 DNA is TGTGCCAGCAGCGTATCGGGGGAAGGAAACACCATATATTTT.